These 32 T cell receptor beta chains share one sample of origin, sequenced in a study of CD8 T cells in ankylosing spondylitis. Which antigens these TCRs recognize remains unknown. Each CDR3 protein is one row after TCRdb ran MiXCR on the 5' RACE reads. The table has around 770,000 distinct CDR3 sequences, about 12% seen once. The study's findings and limits: Among TCR beta sequences, a motif of eight or nine highly homologous variants appeared characteristic of ankylosing spondylitis blood.

Sequenced sample: blood, either unsorted or a sorted T cell fraction (not recorded which). The receptors here all came from a male donor with ankylosing spondylitis.

The rearrangement uses TRBV12-3 or TRBV12-4 and TRBJ1-1; TRBD1 aligns across 7 bases. Germline trimming cut 7 bases from V and 1 base from J; bases unmatched to any gene: 6. The CDR3 spans 14 residues. The CDR3: CASTHRGGNTEAFF. CDR3 nucleotide sequence: TGTGCCAGCACCCACAGGGGAGGGAACACTGAAGCTTTCTTT.

This clonotype was seen at least ten times. The chain joins TRBV29-1 to TRBJ1-1; D might be TRBD1 (5 bases). CDR3 length: 13 amino acids. The V end lost 6 bases, the J end lost 4 bases, and 15 bases lay between the germline ends. Germline CDR1 and CDR2: SQVTM and ANQGSEA. Here the CDR3 reads CSVKDGTFTEAFF. In nucleotides, the CDR3 is TGCAGCGTCAAGGACGGGACTTTCACTGAAGCTTTCTTT.

The V and J genes are TRBV11-2 and TRBJ2-3; 15 bases line up with TRBD2. The germline CDR1 and CDR2 sequences are SGHAT and FQNNGV. V lost 3 bases to trimming and J lost 7 bases; unmatched junction nucleotides: 8. CDR3 length: 17 amino acids. The DNA for the CDR3 is TGTGCCAGCAGCTTTCGGACTAGCGGGAGGGGTGAAAATACGCAGTATTTT. Protein sequence: CASSFRTSGRGENTQYF.

The table lists this clonotype with a few counts. V and J are TRBV20-1 and TRBJ2-7; a weak D match, TRBD1 (5 bases). The germline V and J ends were trimmed by 3 bases and 4 bases, with 19 bases remaining between them. CDR3 length: 15 amino acids. CDR1 is DFQATT, CDR2 SNEGSKA, per germline (reference sequence). The CDR3, as DNA: TGCAGTGCTAGTTCCGATAACAGGTATAGGTACGAGCAGTACTTC. Protein: CSASSDNRYRYEQYF.

This clonotype was seen more than once but under ten times. In DNA form, the CDR3 reads TGCAGTGCTGGGGCCTTTTCCTACAATGAGCAGTTCTTC. This gives the protein CSAGAFSYNEQFF. This chain links TRBV20-1 with TRBJ2-1; a possible D gene is TRBD1 (5 bases). This CDR3 is built from 13 residues. From germline, CDR1 is DFQATT and CDR2 SNEGSKA (reference sequence). The V and J ends lost 5 bases and 1 base respectively, with 9 bases between them.

This clonotype was seen a handful of times. The rearrangement links TRBV5-1 to TRBJ2-1; D may be TRBD1 (5 bases). CDR3 length: 14 amino acids. Trimming stripped 7 bases from V and 7 bases from J, with 18 bases between. Germline CDR1 reads SGHRS; CDR2 reads YFSETQ. CDR3 sequence: CASGWQGPQNEQFF. The CDR3 DNA follows: TGCGCCAGCGGATGGCAGGGTCCCCAAAATGAGCAGTTCTTC.

The V and J genes are TRBV11-2 and TRBJ1-1, with no clear D. Trimming removed 0 bases at V and 1 base at J, with 15 bases between. The CDR3 runs to 17 residues. Per the germline V gene, CDR1 is SGHAT and CDR2 is FQNNGV. Here the CDR3 DNA reads TGTGCCAGCAGCTTAGAGATGGGCTGGGGTCCGAACACTGAAGCTTTCTTT. Its protein product is CASSLEMGWGPNTEAFF.

Only a few counts were recorded for this clonotype. This chain uses TRBV20-1 with TRBJ1-6; tentatively, D is TRBD1 (5 bases). Trimming shortened V by 0 bases and J by 0 bases, and 15 bases separated the two germline ends. CDR1 DFQATT and CDR2 SNEGSKA come from the germline V gene (reference sequence). The CDR3 totals 18 residues. This chain's CDR3 is CSARDQGRTSSYNSPLHF. CDR3 nucleotides: TGCAGTGCTAGAGATCAAGGCAGGACAAGCTCCTATAATTCACCCCTCCACTTT.

This clonotype has only a few counts. This chain links TRBV12-3 or TRBV12-4 with TRBJ1-3, with TRBD1 identical over 7 bases. Losses at the gene ends were 6 bases for V and 0 bases for J; bases not matched to a gene: 8. The CDR3 consists of 16 residues. CDR3 in amino acids: CASSQPAGGSGNTIYF. The CDR3, as DNA: TGTGCCAGCAGCCAACCGGCAGGGGGCTCTGGAAACACCATATATTTT.

The chain carries TRBV6-1 and TRBJ2-5, with 10 bases identical to TRBD1. Germline CDR1 MNHNS, CDR2 SASEGT. The CDR3 runs 14 residues. With 7 bases clipped from V and 6 bases from J, the junction kept 8 bases outside the gene matches. The CDR3 coding sequence is TGTGCCAGCACCGAGGGACAGGGGAGAAAGACCCAGTACTTC. It encodes CASTEGQGRKTQYF.

This clonotype showed up just a few times. The V gene is TRBV6-4, the J gene TRBJ2-3; 10 nucleotides agree with TRBD2. This CDR3 has 16 amino acids. Per germline, CDR1 MRHNA and CDR2 SNTAGT. The junction had 10 bases not matched to a gene; V was cut back by 6 bases and J by 4 bases. The chain's CDR3 is CASSAAGTSDADTQYF. The CDR3 DNA is TGTGCCAGCAGCGCGGCCGGGACTAGCGACGCAGATACGCAGTATTTT.

A few counts support this clonotype. The rearrangement links TRBV28 to TRBJ2-7, with a weak D call TRBD1 (6 bases). V dropped 8 bases and J dropped 4 bases, with 18 bases sitting between them. The germline V gene has CDR1 MDHEN and CDR2 SYDVKM. This CDR3 has 14 residues. The CDR3 nucleotides are TGTGCCAGCGGCGGTCAGGGGATGGGTTACGAGCAGTACTTC. Its translation: CASGGQGMGYEQYF.

This chain joins TRBV28 and TRBJ1-1, with D hard to call. The V end lost 8 bases, the J end lost 1 base, and 14 bases lay between the germline ends. Looked up from germline, CDR1 is MDHEN and CDR2 is SYDVKM. This CDR3 is 14 amino acids long. CDR3: CASCSNQKNTEAFF. CDR3 in DNA: TGTGCCAGCTGTTCAAACCAAAAGAACACTGAAGCTTTCTTT.

V is TRBV20-1 and J is TRBJ2-7; 8 bases fit TRBD1. The germline CDR1 and CDR2 sequences are DFQATT and SNEGSKA (reference sequence). Trimming removed 8 bases from V and 2 bases from J; junction bases left unmatched: 5. The CDR3 extends over 12 amino acids. Written as DNA, the CDR3 is TGCAGTACCGGGACAGGTGCCTACGAGCAGTACTTC. It yields the protein CSTGTGAYEQYF.

In DNA, the CDR3 is TGTGCCAGCAGCCACCGACTAGCGGGAGGGGGCACAGATACGCAGTATTTT. It specifies CASSHRLAGGGTDTQYF. V gene TRBV4-2 combines with J gene TRBJ2-3, with 14 positions matching TRBD2. Germline CDR1 reads LGHNA; CDR2 reads YNFKEQ. V dropped 3 bases and J dropped 1; count of bases not matched to a gene: 3. The CDR3 length is 17 residues.

This clonotype was picked up a small number of times. The gene calls are TRBV7-8 and TRBJ2-6, with D possibly being TRBD1 or TRBD2 (5 bases each). This CDR3 region has 18 residues. Trimming pared 1 base from V and 0 bases from J, leaving 13 bases between. Per germline, CDR1 SGHVS and CDR2 FQNEAQ. DNA of the CDR3: TGTGCCAGCAGCTTAGGAGGGGTACTATTCTCTGGGGCCAACGTCCTGACTTTC. This codes for CASSLGGVLFSGANVLTF.

In this sample, this clonotype turned up many times. This rearrangement joins TRBV20-1 to TRBJ1-2, with 8 bases matching TRBD1. Germline CDR1 is DFQATT and CDR2 is SNEGSKA (reference sequence). The CDR3 covers 12 residues. V was pared by 3 bases and J by 8 bases, with 5 bases of the junction left unmatched. DNA of the CDR3: TGCAGTGCTAGGGACAGGGAGAACGGCTACACCTTC. Protein product: CSARDRENGYTF.

The rearrangement joins TRBV5-1 to TRBJ1-5, with no clear D. There are 14 residues in the CDR3. CDR1 SGHRS and CDR2 YFSETQ come from the germline V gene. Trimming shortened V by 0 bases and J by 6 bases, and 10 bases separated the two germline ends. The CDR3 coding sequence is TGCGCCAGCAGCTTGGGGCCGCCACCTCAGCCCCAGCATTTT. This sequence encodes CASSLGPPPQPQHF.

The chain uses TRBV7-2 and TRBJ2-1; possible D gene TRBD1, 7 bases. V dropped 4 bases and J dropped 1 base, with 11 bases sitting between them. The germline gives CDR1 SGHTA, CDR2 FQGNSA. The CDR3 covers 15 residues. CDR3 nucleotides: TGTGCCAGCAGCTCCAGGGGGGATTCCTACAATGAGCAGTTCTTC. Translating it yields CASSSRGDSYNEQFF.

CDR3 sequence reads: CASRRDRRYNEQFF. In DNA form, the CDR3 reads TGCGCCAGCCGCCGGGACAGGAGATACAATGAGCAGTTCTTC. The chain joins TRBV4-3 to TRBJ2-1, with 8 bases fitting TRBD1. The CDR3 consists of 14 residues. J lost 4 bases, V lost 8 bases, and 7 bases had no gene match. From germline, CDR1 is LGHNA and CDR2 YSLEER.

CDR3 in amino acids: CASRSGASGYNEQFF. The CDR3 nucleotides are TGTGCCAGCAGGTCGGGAGCTAGCGGATACAATGAGCAGTTCTTC. V and J are TRBV7-3 and TRBJ2-1, with TRBD2 identical over 7 bases. V dropped 6 bases and J dropped 4; count of bases not matched to a gene: 9. The CDR3 length is 15 residues. Germline CDR1 is SGHTA and CDR2 is FQGTGA.

V is TRBV18 and J is TRBJ2-5, with D perhaps given as TRBD1 or TRBD2 (5 bases each). V dropped 3 bases and J dropped 5 bases, with 13 bases sitting between them. The CDR3 has 14 residues. The germline gives CDR1 KGHSH, CDR2 LQKENI. For the CDR3, the DNA is TGTGCCAGCTCACCCTTGAGGGGCTACGAGACCCAGTACTTC. Translated, it gives CASSPLRGYETQYF.

This clonotype has only a few counts. The J gene is TRBJ1-4, the V gene TRBV5-5; D remains ambiguous. Trimming stripped 2 bases from V and 7 bases from J, with 9 bases between. The CDR3 runs 13 residues. CDR1 is SGHKS and CDR2 is YYEKEE in the germline V gene (reference sequence). In DNA, the CDR3 is TGTGCCAGCAGCTTTTCGACGAGTGAAAAACTGTTTTTT. This encodes CASSFSTSEKLFF.

This clonotype was seen a handful of times. The J gene is TRBJ2-5, the V gene TRBV15; tentative D call: TRBD1 (5 bases). The CDR3 length is 14 residues. Germline V CDR1 and CDR2: LNHNV, YYDKDF (reference sequence). The V gene lost 5 bases and the J gene lost 1 base, with 11 bases spanning the gap. The CDR3: CATSGRQTQETQYF. The DNA for the CDR3 is TGTGCCACCAGCGGACGACAGACCCAAGAGACCCAGTACTTC.

The chain uses TRBV7-9 and TRBJ1-3; D is unresolved. V dropped 3 bases and J dropped 0 bases, with 6 bases sitting between them. CDR3 length: 14 amino acids. Germline values: CDR1 SEHNR, CDR2 FQNEAQ (reference sequence). CDR3 protein: CASSLGNSGNTIYF. As DNA, the CDR3 is TGTGCCAGCAGCTTGGGCAACTCTGGAAACACCATATATTTT.

The chain carries TRBV4-2 and TRBJ2-7; D gene ambiguous. The V gene's germline CDR1 is LGHNA and CDR2 YNFKEQ. V gave up 0 bases and J gave up 0 bases, with 3 bases separating them. CDR3 length: 13 amino acids. CDR3 residues: CASSQEYSYEQYF. The CDR3 DNA sequence: TGTGCCAGCAGCCAAGAATACTCCTACGAGCAGTACTTC.

This chain joins TRBV7-2 and TRBJ1-5; a weak D match, TRBD1 (6 bases). The CDR3 is made up of 15 amino acids. Germline CDR1 reads SGHTA; CDR2 reads FQGNSA. V was trimmed by 5 bases and J by 6 bases, leaving 17 bases between them. CDR3: CASSLAGAGVQPQHF. CDR3 nucleotides: TGTGCCAGCAGCCTCGCAGGGGCAGGGGTTCAGCCCCAGCATTTT.

The chain recombines TRBV29-1 with TRBJ2-7; D remains ambiguous. Trimming stripped 6 bases from V and 0 bases from J, with 9 bases between. The germline CDR1 and CDR2 sequences are SQVTM and ANQGSEA. The CDR3 is made up of 12 amino acids. CDR3 sequence: CSVSGSSYEQYF. The CDR3 DNA reads TGCAGCGTCTCAGGTAGCTCCTACGAGCAGTACTTC.

This clonotype was picked up a small number of times. The J gene is TRBJ1-5, the V gene TRBV20-1, with D possibly being TRBD1 (5 bases). V lost 6 bases and J lost 6, with 21 bases in between. CDR1 is DFQATT and CDR2 is SNEGSKA in the germline V gene (reference sequence). The CDR3 sequence is 15 residues long. The CDR3 loop reads CSADSRGYRGQPQHF. The CDR3 DNA follows: TGCAGTGCGGACTCTAGGGGCTATAGGGGTCAGCCCCAGCATTTT.

This clonotype was seen many times. The chain is built from TRBV5-1 and TRBJ2-7; D gene unclear. Germline CDR1 and CDR2: SGHRS and YFSETQ. There are 15 residues in the CDR3. Trimming stripped 2 bases from V and 0 bases from J, with 12 bases between. For the CDR3, the DNA is TGCGCCAGCAGCTTCCTTAGTGGGGTCTCCTACGAGCAGTACTTC. Translation: CASSFLSGVSYEQYF.

V gene TRBV20-1 combines with J gene TRBJ1-2; 8 nucleotides line up with TRBD1. The CDR3 extends over 11 amino acids. V shed 5 bases and J 8 bases; nucleotides not matched to a gene: 4. Germline CDR1 is DFQATT and CDR2 is SNEGSKA (reference sequence). DNA of the CDR3: TGCAGTGCTTCGGACAGGGTCGGCTACACCTTC. Amino acid sequence: CSASDRVGYTF.

The gene calls are TRBV18 and TRBJ1-2, with a possible D match to TRBD1 (5 bases). The ends were cut back, 6 bases at V and 6 bases at J, with 17 bases in the middle. The CDR3 runs to 14 residues. Germline CDR1 and CDR2: KGHSH and LQKENI. The CDR3 coding sequence is TGTGCCAGCTCCCTTGGGGGAGCGGTCGATGGCTACACCTTC. Its protein is CASSLGGAVDGYTF.